Sequencing of this T cell receptor beta chain was carried out in a study of blood T cells in healthy people across ages. V shed 5 bases and J shed 5 bases, with 16 bases lying between them. CDR1 SGHVS and CDR2 FNYEAQ come from the germline V gene. The CDR3 is 14 amino acids. General study points: Per million T cells, TCR beta diversity dropped about linearly as age rose. What prevented conclusive comparison of naive and antigen-experienced cells was that PBMCs were unsorted.

The use of a sample-barcoded 5' primer and a J-beta primer mix characterized a second PCR of about 6 to 11 cycles. All cDNA molecules were each tagged by a template-switch adaptor with 12 random nucleotides. TCRdb itself ran the 5' RACE reads through MiXCR, one entry per CDR3 protein. The data contain around 1.7 million distinct CDR3 sequences, approximately 28% of them singletons. Concerning this clonotype: Its antigen is unidentified.

The sequenced sample consisted of blood. The chain joins TRBV7-6 to TRBJ2-7; no clear D. This TCR was sampled from a woman aged 25 to 39 in good health. CDR3 in amino acids: CASSPWASRDEQYF. The DNA of the CDR3 is TGTGCCAGCAGCCCATGGGCCTCCCGAGACGAGCAGTACTTC.